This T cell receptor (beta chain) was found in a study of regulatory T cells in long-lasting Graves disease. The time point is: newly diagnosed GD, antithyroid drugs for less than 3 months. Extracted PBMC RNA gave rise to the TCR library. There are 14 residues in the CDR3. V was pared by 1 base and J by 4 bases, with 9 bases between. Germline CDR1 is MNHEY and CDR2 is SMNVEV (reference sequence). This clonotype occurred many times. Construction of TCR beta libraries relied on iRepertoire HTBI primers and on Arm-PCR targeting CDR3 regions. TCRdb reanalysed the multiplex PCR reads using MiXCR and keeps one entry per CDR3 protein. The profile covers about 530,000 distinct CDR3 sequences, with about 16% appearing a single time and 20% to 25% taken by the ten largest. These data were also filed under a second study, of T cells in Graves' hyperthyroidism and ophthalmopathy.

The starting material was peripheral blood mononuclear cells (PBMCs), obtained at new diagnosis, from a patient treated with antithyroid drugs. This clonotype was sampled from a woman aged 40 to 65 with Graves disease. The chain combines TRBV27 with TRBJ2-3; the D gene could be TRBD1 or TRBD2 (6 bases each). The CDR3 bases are TGTGCCAGCAGTTTATGGGGGGCAGCAGATACGCAGTATTTT. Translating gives CASSLWGAADTQYF.